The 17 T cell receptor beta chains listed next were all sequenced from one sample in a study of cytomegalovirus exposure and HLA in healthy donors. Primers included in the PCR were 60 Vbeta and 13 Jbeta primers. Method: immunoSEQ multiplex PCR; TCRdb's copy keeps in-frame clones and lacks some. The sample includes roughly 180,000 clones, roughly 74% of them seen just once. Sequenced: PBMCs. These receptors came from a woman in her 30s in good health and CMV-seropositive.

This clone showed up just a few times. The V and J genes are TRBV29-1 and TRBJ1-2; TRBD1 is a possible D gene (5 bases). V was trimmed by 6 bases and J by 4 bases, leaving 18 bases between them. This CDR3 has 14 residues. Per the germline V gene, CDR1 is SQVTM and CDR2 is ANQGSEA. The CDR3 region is CSVEPGVVGYGYTF. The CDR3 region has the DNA TGCAGCGTAGAGCCGGGGGTAGTAGGCTATGGCTACACCTTC.

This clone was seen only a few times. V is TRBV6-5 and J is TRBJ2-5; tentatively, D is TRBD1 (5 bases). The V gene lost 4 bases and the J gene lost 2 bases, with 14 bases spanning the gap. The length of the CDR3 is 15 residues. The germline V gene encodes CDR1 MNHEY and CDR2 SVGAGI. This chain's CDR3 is CASSFTGESQETQYF. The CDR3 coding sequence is TGTGCCAGCAGTTTCACAGGAGAAAGTCAAGAGACCCAGTACTTC.

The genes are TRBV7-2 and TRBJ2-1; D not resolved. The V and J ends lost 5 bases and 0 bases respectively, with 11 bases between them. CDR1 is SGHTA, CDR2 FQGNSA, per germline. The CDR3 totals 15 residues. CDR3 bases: TGTGCCAGCAGCCCTTCAAGCAACTCCTACAATGAGCAGTTCTTC. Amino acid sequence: CASSPSSNSYNEQFF. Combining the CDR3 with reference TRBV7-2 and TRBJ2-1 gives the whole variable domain GAGVSQSPSNKVTEKGKDVELRCDPISGHTALYWYRQSLGQGLEFLIYFQGNSAPDKSGLPSDRFSAERTGGSVSTLTIQRTQQEDSAVYLCASSPSSNSYNEQFFGPGTRLTVL.

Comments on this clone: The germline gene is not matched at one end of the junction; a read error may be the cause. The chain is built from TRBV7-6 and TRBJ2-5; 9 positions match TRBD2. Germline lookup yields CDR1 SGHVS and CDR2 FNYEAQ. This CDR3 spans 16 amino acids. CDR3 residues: CASSQSGTSLGEAQYF. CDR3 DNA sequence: TGTGCCAGCAGCCAATCCGGGACTAGCTTAGGAGAGGCCCAGTACTTC.

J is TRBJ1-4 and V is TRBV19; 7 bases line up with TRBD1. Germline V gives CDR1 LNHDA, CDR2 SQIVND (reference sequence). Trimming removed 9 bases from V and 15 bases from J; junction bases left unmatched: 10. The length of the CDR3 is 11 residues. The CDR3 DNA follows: TGTGCCAGCGGGGGACAGCCCAATTTGTTTTTT. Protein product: CASGGQPNLFF.

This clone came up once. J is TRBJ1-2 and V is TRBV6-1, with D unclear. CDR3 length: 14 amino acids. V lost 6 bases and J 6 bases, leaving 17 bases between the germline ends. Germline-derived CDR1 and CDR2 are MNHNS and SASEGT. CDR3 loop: CASRGTGAPDGYTF. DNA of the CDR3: TGTGCCAGCAGAGGCACCGGAGCCCCGGATGGCTACACCTTC.

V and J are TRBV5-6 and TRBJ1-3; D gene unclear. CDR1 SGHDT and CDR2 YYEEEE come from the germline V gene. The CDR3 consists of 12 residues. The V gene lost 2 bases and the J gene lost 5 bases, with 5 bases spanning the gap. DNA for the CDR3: TGTGCCAGCAGCTTTAGTAGAAACACCATATATTTT. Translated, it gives CASSFSRNTIYF.

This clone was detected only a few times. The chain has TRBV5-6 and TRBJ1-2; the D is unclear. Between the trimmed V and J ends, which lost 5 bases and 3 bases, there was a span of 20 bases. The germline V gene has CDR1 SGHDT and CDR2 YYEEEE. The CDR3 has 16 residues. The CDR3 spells CASRADITGWDYGYTF. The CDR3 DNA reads TGTGCCAGCAGGGCCGACATTACGGGGTGGGACTATGGCTACACCTTC.

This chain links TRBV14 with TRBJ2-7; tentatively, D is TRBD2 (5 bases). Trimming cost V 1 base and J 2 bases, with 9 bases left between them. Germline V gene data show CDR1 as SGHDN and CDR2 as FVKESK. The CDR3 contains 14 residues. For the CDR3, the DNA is TGTGCCAGCAGCCAAGGCCGGGGTCCCTACGAGCAGTACTTC. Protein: CASSQGRGPYEQYF.

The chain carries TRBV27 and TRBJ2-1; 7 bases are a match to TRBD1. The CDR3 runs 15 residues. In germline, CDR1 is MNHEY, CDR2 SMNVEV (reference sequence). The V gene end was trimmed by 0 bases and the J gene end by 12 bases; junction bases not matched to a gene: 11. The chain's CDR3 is CASSLSLRQGSGQFF. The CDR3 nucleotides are TGTGCCAGCAGTTTATCCCTCAGACAGGGATCGGGGCAGTTCTTC.

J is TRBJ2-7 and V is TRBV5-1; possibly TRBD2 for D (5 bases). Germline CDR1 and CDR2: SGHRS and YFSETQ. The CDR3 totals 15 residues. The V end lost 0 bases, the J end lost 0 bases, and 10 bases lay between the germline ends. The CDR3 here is CASSLGLPISYEQYF. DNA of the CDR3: TGCGCCAGCAGCTTGGGACTACCCATCTCCTACGAGCAGTACTTC.

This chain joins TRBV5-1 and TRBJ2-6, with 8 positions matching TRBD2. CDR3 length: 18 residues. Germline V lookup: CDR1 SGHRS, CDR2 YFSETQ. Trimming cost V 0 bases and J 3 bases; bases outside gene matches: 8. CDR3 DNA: TGCGCCAGCAGCTTGGTGGCCGCGGGAGGCGATGGGGCCAACGTCCTGACTTTC. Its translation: CASSLVAAGGDGANVLTF.

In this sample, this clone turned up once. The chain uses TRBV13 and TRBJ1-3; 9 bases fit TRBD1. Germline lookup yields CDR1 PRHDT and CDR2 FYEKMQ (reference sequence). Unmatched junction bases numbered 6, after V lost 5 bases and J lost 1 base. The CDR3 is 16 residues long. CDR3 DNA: TGTGCCAGCAGCATCCTACAGGGGGCATCTGGAAACACCATATATTTT. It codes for CASSILQGASGNTIYF.

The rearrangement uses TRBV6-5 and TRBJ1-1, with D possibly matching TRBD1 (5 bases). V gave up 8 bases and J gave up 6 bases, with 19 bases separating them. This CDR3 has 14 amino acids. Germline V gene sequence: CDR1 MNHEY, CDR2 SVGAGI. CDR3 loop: CASSGGGRSSEAFF. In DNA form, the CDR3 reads TGTGCCAGCTCGGGGGGAGGGCGATCCTCTGAAGCTTTCTTT.

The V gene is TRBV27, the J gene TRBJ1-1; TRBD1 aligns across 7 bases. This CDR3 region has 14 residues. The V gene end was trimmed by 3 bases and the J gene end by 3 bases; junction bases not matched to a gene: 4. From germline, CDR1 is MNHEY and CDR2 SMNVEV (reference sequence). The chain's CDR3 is CASSLTGMDTEAFF. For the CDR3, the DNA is TGTGCCAGCAGTTTGACAGGGATGGACACTGAAGCTTTCTTT.

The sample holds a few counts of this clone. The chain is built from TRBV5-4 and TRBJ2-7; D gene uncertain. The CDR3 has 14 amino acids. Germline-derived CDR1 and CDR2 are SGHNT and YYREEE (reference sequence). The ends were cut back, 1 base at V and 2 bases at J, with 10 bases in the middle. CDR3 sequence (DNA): TGTGCCAGCAGCTTGTCGGTAAGCGCCTACGAGCAGTACTTC. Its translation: CASSLSVSAYEQYF.

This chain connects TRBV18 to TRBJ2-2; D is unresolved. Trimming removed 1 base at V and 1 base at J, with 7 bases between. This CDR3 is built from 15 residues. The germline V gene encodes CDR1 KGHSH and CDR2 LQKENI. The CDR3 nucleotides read TGTGCCAGCTCACCACTTTCAGGGAACACCGGGGAGCTGTTTTTT. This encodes CASSPLSGNTGELFF.